The 21 T cell receptor beta chains listed next were all sequenced from one sample in a study of OX40 agonist ivuxolimab in advanced cancers. TCRdb's table, derived via immunoSEQ multiplex PCR, lists solely in-frame clones and lacks some. The sample carries some 90,000 clones, 87% recorded once. The input for sequencing was CD4+ or CD8+ T cells sorted from blood, taken in a trial of the OX40 agonist ivuxolimab. The receptors derive from an adult with an advanced solid tumor such as melanoma, head and neck, liver or kidney cancer.

The rearrangement joins TRBV5-4 to TRBJ2-2; TRBD1 might be the D (5 bases). This CDR3 is 16 amino acids long. Germline CDR1 SGHNT, CDR2 YYREEE (reference sequence). V was cut by 0 bases and J by 4 bases, with 13 bases left in between. This chain's CDR3 is CASSLVGESPTGELFF. CDR3 bases: TGTGCCAGCAGCTTGGTAGGGGAAAGTCCCACCGGGGAGCTGTTTTTT.

The V call is TRBV7-2, the J call TRBJ1-1; D ambiguous. With 1 base removed from V and 7 bases from J, the gap between germline ends came to 4 bases. The CDR3 covers 11 residues. The germline V gene encodes CDR1 SGHTA and CDR2 FQGNSA. The CDR3 loop is CASSLVNEAFF. DNA of the CDR3: TGTGCCAGCAGCTTAGTGAATGAAGCTTTCTTT.

The chain employs TRBV7-3 and TRBJ2-3; maybe TRBD2 (6 bases). CDR3 length: 13 amino acids. The ends were cut back, 4 bases at V and 4 bases at J, with 9 bases in the middle. Germline CDR1 reads SGHTA; CDR2 reads FQGTGA. CDR3 sequence: CASSWDLSDTQYF. For the CDR3, the DNA is TGTGCCAGCAGCTGGGACTTGTCAGATACGCAGTATTTT.

This chain connects TRBV14 to TRBJ1-5; no clear D. Trimming left V 4 bases short and J 4 bases short, with 11 bases between. CDR1 is SGHDN and CDR2 is FVKESK in the germline V gene. CDR3 length: 14 residues. As DNA, the CDR3 is TGTGCCAGCAGCCCTAGAGGGATGAATCAGCCCCAGCATTTT. The encoded protein is CASSPRGMNQPQHF.

This chain uses TRBV27 with TRBJ1-5, with a weak D call TRBD1 (6 bases). The CDR3 loop spans 15 amino acids. The germline gives CDR1 MNHEY, CDR2 SMNVEV (reference sequence). Trimming shortened V by 5 bases and J by 5 bases, and 16 bases separated the two germline ends. The chain's CDR3 is CASSPRRAGDQPQHF. The CDR3 DNA reads TGTGCCAGCAGTCCCCGAAGGGCAGGGGATCAGCCCCAGCATTTT.

The chain recombines TRBV11-2 with TRBJ2-7; 13 bases match TRBD2. The CDR3 contains 17 residues. In germline, CDR1 is SGHAT, CDR2 FQNNGV. V was pared by 8 bases and J by 7 bases, with 17 bases of the junction left unmatched. The CDR3 bases are TGTGCCAGCCGGCCCGGACTAGCGGGAGTTAATGGCCGGGAGCAGTACTTC. Protein sequence: CASRPGLAGVNGREQYF.

The V gene is TRBV9, the J gene TRBJ1-1; 8 nucleotides agree with TRBD1. Looked up from germline, CDR1 is SGDLS and CDR2 is YYNGEE. J gave up 11 bases and V 2 bases, and 14 bases lay outside the gene matches. CDR3 size: 15 residues. The CDR3 DNA reads TGTGCCAGCAGCGTCAGCCCCGGGACAGGTTGGCCGGCTTTCTTT. Amino acids: CASSVSPGTGWPAFF. Looking up the rest from reference TRBV9 and TRBJ1-1 gives the full variable domain: DSGVTQTPKHLITATGQRVTLRCSPRSGDLSVYWYQQSLDQGLQFLIQYYNGEERAKGNILERFSAQQFPDLHSELNLSSLELGDSALYFCASSVSPGTGWPAFFGQGTRLTVV.

V usage is TRBV9 and J usage is TRBJ1-3; TRBD1 matches 7 bases. V lost 0 bases to trimming and J lost 0 bases; unmatched junction nucleotides: 3. Germline CDR1 reads SGDLS; CDR2 reads YYNGEE. This CDR3 has 16 amino acids. This CDR3 reads CASSVGDRDSGNTIYF. The CDR3 bases are TGTGCCAGCAGCGTAGGAGACAGGGACTCTGGAAACACCATATATTTT.

The chain has TRBV28 and TRBJ1-1; D is ambiguous. There are 14 residues in the CDR3. Germline V lookup: CDR1 MDHEN, CDR2 SYDVKM. Trimming stripped 7 bases from V and 3 bases from J, with 15 bases between. The CDR3, as DNA: TGTGCCAGCAACCCGCCCGGCGGGGACACTGAAGCTTTCTTT. It translates to CASNPPGGDTEAFF.

The chain has TRBV6-4 and TRBJ2-1; 11 bases are shared with TRBD2. Per the germline V gene, CDR1 is MRHNA and CDR2 is SNTAGT. V lost 0 bases and J lost 6; bases outside the gene matches: 4. This CDR3 has 16 amino acids. The CDR3 region is CASSDSRTSGRNEQFF. CDR3 bases: TGTGCCAGCAGTGACTCGAGGACTAGCGGGCGCAATGAGCAGTTCTTC.

The rearrangement links TRBV19 to TRBJ1-3; D call uncertain. Trimming removed 1 base at V and 0 bases at J, with 7 bases between. The CDR3 is 15 amino acids. The V gene's germline CDR1 is LNHDA and CDR2 SQIVND (reference sequence). The CDR3: CASSIVPGSGNTIYF. The CDR3 nucleotides read TGTGCCAGTAGTATAGTGCCCGGCTCTGGAAACACCATATATTTT. Together with reference TRBV19 and TRBJ1-3, the CDR3 gives the full variable domain: DGGITQSPKYLFRKEGQNVTLSCEQNLNHDAMYWYRQDPGQGLRLIYYSQIVNDFQKGDIAEGYSVSREKKESFPLTVTSAQKNPTAFYLCASSIVPGSGNTIYFGEGSWLTVV.

The chain combines TRBV11-3 with TRBJ2-1; weak D call: TRBD2 (5 bases). CDR1 and CDR2 from the germline V gene are SGHNT and YENEEA. V gave up 1 base and J gave up 4 bases, with 11 bases separating them. The CDR3 length is 15 residues. As DNA, the CDR3 is TGTGCCAGCAGCTTAGGAGGGTCCCAATACAATGAGCAGTTCTTC. Its translation: CASSLGGSQYNEQFF.

The chain combines TRBV11-3 with TRBJ2-5; no firm D call. The CDR3 consists of 14 residues. The V gene lost 1 base and the J gene lost 5 bases, with 11 bases spanning the gap. Germline V gene data show CDR1 as SGHNT and CDR2 as YENEEA. The CDR3 sequence: CASSLVSVGETQYF. In DNA, the CDR3 is TGTGCCAGCAGCTTAGTCTCCGTAGGGGAGACCCAGTACTTC.

The chain uses TRBV25-1 and TRBJ2-5; D not certain. The germline V gene has CDR1 MGHDK and CDR2 SYGVNS. The germline V and J ends were trimmed by 1 base and 0 bases, with 9 bases remaining between them. The CDR3 spans 15 residues. The CDR3 DNA sequence: TGTGCCAGCAGTGAATTCGGCGGTAACCAAGAGACCCAGTACTTC. Its translation is CASSEFGGNQETQYF. The complete variable domain, with remaining parts taken from reference TRBV25-1 and TRBJ2-5, reads EADIYQTPRYLVIGTGKKITLECSQTMGHDKMYWYQQDPGMELHLIHYSYGVNSTEKGDLSSESTVSRIRTEHFPLTLESARPSHTSQYLCASSEFGGNQETQYFGPGTRLLVL.

This chain connects TRBV19 to TRBJ1-2; 8 bases line up with TRBD1. This CDR3 contains 15 residues. Germline V gene sequence: CDR1 LNHDA, CDR2 SQIVND (reference sequence). The V segment lost 7 bases and the J segment 0 bases; nucleotides outside the gene matches: 7. The CDR3 spells CASTRTGIANYGYTF. The CDR3 DNA sequence: TGTGCCAGTACCCGGACAGGGATAGCTAACTATGGCTACACCTTC.

A remark on this clone: The sample carries other DNA sequences with the same CDR3. The V gene is TRBV10-3, the J gene TRBJ1-1; 7 positions match TRBD1. The CDR3 is made up of 14 amino acids. Germline assignment: CDR1 ENHRY and CDR2 SYGVKD. J was trimmed by 0 bases and V by 4 bases; bases with no gene match: 2. The CDR3 region is CAISGGQLNTEAFF. The CDR3 DNA is TGTGCCATCAGTGGGGGACAGTTGAACACTGAAGCTTTCTTT.

The rearrangement links TRBV6-1 to TRBJ2-7; tentative D call: TRBD2 (6 bases). This CDR3 region has 14 residues. The V end was cut by 10 bases, the J end by 3 bases, with 19 bases between. Germline V gene data show CDR1 as MNHNS and CDR2 as SASEGT. CDR3 residues: CATFRRDLSYEQYV. The CDR3 nucleotides are TGTGCCACATTTCGGAGGGACTTGAGCTACGAGCAGTACGTC.

V and J are TRBV7-8 and TRBJ2-7; 12 bases are a match to TRBD2. The V gene end was trimmed by 3 bases and the J gene end by 0 bases; junction bases not matched to a gene: 3. The CDR3 covers 16 residues. Looked up from germline, CDR1 is SGHVS and CDR2 is FQNEAQ. CDR3: CASSLATSGSSYEQYF. CDR3 in DNA: TGTGCCAGCAGCTTGGCGACTAGCGGGAGCTCCTACGAGCAGTACTTC.

This sequence joins TRBV19 and TRBJ2-7; 9 bases match TRBD1. The CDR3 totals 15 residues. Trimming took 5 bases from V and 1 from J; bases not matched to a gene: 6. Germline CDR1 and CDR2: LNHDA and SQIVND (reference sequence). The CDR3 nucleotides read TGTGCCAGTAGTGGAGTGGGACAGGGATCCTACGAGCAGTACGTC. Protein: CASSGVGQGSYEQYV.

V is TRBV5-1 and J is TRBJ2-2; TRBD2 aligns across 10 bases. With V trimmed by 6 bases and J by 5 bases, 4 bases remained unmatched. CDR1 is SGHRS, CDR2 YFSETQ, per germline. This CDR3 is built from 14 residues. CDR3 coding DNA: TGCGCCAGCACCCGGACTAGCGGTACCGGGGAGCTGTTTTTT. Protein product: CASTRTSGTGELFF.

The genes are TRBV9 and TRBJ2-6, with 7 bases identical to TRBD2. The CDR3 length is 17 residues. The V gene's germline CDR1 is SGDLS and CDR2 YYNGEE. The J segment lost 0 bases and the V segment lost 4 bases, leaving 7 bases of the junction unmatched. CDR3 protein: CASSISGLSSGANVLTF. The CDR3 bases are TGTGCCAGCAGCATTAGCGGGCTAAGCTCTGGGGCCAACGTCCTGACTTTC.